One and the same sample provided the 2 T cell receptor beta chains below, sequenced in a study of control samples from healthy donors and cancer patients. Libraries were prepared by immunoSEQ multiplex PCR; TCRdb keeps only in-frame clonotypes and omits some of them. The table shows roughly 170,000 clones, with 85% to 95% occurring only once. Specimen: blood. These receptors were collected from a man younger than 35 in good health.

CDR3 in amino acids: CASSYGDGTEAFF. The DNA for the CDR3 is TGCGCCAGCAGCTACGGGGACGGGACTGAAGCTTTCTTT. The rearrangement joins TRBV5-1 to TRBJ1-1, with D maybe TRBD1 (5 bases). In germline, CDR1 is SGHRS, CDR2 YFSETQ. Between the trimmed V and J ends, which lost 3 bases and 5 bases, there was a span of 11 bases. The CDR3 consists of 13 residues.

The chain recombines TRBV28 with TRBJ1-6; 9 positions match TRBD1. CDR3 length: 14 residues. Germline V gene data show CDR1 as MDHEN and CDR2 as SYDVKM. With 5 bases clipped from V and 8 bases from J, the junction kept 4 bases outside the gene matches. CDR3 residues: CASSLTGGYSPLHF. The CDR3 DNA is TGTGCCAGCAGTCTGACAGGGGGGTATTCACCCCTCCACTTT.